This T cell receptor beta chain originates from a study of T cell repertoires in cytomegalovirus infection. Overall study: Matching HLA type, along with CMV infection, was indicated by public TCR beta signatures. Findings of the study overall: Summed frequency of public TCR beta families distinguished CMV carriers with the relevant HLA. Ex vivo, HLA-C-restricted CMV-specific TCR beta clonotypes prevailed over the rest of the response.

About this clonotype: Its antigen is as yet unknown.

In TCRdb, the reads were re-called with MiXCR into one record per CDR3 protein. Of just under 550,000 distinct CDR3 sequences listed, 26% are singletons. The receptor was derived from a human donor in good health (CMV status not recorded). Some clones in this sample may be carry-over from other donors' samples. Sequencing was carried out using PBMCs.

The CDR3 nucleotides are TGTGCCAGCAGCGCCTTACAGGGCTACACCTTC. It specifies CASSALQGYTF. The rearrangement links TRBV12-3 or TRBV12-4 to TRBJ1-2; D is uncertain. CDR3 length: 11 amino acids. V shed 6 bases and J shed 8 bases, with 10 bases lying between them.